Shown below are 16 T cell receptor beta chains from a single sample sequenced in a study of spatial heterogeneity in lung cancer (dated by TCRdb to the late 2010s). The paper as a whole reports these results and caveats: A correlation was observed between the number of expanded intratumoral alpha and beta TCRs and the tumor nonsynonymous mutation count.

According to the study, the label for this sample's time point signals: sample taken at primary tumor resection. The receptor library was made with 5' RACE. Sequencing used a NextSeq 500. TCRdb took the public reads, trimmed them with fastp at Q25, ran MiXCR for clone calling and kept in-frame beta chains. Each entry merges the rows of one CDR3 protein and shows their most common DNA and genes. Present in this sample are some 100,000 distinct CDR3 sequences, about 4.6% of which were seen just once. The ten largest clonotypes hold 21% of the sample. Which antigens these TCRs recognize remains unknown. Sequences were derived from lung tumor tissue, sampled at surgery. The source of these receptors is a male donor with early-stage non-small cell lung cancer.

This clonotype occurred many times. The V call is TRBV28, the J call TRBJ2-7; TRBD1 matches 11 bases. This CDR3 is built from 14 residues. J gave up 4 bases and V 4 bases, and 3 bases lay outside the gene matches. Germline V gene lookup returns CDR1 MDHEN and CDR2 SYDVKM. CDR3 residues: CASSWGTGGYEQYF. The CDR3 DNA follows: TGTGCCAGCAGTTGGGGGACAGGGGGTTACGAGCAGTACTTC.

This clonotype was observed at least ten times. CDR3 coding DNA: TGTGCCAGCAGTTTAACCGGGACTTTGAATTCACCCCTCCACTTT. It translates to CASSLTGTLNSPLHF. V usage is TRBV27 and J usage is TRBJ1-6, with D perhaps matching TRBD1 (5 bases). The germline V gene has CDR1 MNHEY and CDR2 SMNVEV (reference sequence). Trimming shortened V by 2 bases and J by 7 bases, and 12 bases separated the two germline ends. This CDR3 contains 15 residues.

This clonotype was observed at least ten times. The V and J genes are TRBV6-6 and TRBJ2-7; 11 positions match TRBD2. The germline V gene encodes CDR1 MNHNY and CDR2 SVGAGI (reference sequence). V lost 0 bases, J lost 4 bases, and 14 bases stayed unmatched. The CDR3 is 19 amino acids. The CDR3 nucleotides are TGTGCCAGCAGTTACTCGAAACTAGCGGGAGATTATTATCCGTACGAGCAGTACTTC. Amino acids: CASSYSKLAGDYYPYEQYF.

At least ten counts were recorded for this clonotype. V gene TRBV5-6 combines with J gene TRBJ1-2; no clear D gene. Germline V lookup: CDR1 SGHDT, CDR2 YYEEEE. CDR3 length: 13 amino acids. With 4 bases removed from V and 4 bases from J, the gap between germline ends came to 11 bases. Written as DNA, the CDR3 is TGTGCCAGCAGCGGTGAGGGCTTCTATGGCTACACCTTC. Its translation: CASSGEGFYGYTF.

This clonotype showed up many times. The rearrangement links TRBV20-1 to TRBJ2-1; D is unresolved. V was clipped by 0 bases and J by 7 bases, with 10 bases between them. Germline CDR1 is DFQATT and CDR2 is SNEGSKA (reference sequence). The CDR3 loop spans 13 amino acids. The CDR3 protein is CSARDPLPNEQFF. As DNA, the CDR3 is TGCAGTGCTAGAGATCCCCTCCCGAATGAGCAGTTCTTC.

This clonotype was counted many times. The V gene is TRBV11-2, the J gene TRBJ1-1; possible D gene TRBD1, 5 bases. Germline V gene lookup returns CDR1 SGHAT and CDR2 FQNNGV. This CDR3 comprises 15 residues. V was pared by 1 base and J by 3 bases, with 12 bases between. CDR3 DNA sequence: TGTGCCAGCAGCTTAGGCGTGGGGGTCGACACTGAAGCTTTCTTT. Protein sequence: CASSLGVGVDTEAFF.

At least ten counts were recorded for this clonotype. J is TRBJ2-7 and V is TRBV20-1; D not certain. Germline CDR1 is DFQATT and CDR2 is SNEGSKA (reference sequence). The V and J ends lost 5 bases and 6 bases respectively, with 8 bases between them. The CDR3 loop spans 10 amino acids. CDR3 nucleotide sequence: TGCAGTGCTGACCAGATCGAGCAGTACTTC. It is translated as CSADQIEQYF.

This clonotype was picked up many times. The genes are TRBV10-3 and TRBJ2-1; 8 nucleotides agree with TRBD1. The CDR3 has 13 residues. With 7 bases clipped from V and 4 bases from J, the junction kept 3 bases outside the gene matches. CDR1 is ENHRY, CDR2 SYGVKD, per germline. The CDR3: CAITQGVYNEQFF. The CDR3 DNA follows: TGTGCCATCACACAGGGGGTGTACAATGAGCAGTTCTTC.

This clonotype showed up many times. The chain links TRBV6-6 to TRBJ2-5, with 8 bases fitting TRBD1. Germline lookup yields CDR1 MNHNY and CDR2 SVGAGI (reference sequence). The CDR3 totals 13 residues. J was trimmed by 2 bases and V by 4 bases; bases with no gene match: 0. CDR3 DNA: TGTGCCAGCAGTTGGGACAGGCAAGAGACCCAGTACTTC. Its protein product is CASSWDRQETQYF.

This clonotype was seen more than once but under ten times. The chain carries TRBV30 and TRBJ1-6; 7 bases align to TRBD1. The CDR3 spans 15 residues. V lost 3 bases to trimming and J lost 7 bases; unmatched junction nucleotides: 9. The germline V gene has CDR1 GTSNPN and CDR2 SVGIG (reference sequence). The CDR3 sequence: CAWSTGDSVNSPLHF. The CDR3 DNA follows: TGTGCCTGGAGCACAGGGGACAGCGTGAATTCACCCCTCCACTTT.

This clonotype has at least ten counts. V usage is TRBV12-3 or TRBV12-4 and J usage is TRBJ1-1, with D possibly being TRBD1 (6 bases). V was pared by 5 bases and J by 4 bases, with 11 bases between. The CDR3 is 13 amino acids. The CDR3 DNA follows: TGTGCCAGCAGTAACAGGGAGGGCACTGAAGCTTTCTTT. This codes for CASSNREGTEAFF.

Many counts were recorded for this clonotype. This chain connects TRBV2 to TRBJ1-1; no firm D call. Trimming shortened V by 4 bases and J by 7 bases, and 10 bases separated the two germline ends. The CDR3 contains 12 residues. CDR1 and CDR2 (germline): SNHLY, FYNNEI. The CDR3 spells CASSVRGLEAFF. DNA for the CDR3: TGTGCCAGCAGTGTACGGGGTCTTGAAGCTTTCTTT. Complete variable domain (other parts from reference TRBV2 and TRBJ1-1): EPEVTQTPSHQVTQMGQEVILRCVPISNHLYFYWYRQILGQKVEFLVSFYNNEISEKSEIFDDQFSVERPDGSNFTLKIRSTKLEDSAMYFCASSVRGLEAFFGQGTRLTVV.

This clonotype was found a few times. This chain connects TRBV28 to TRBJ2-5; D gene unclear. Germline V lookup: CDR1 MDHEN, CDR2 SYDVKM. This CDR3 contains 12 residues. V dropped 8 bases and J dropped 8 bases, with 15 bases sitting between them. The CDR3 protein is CASDSRKNTQYF. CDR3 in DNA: TGTGCCAGCGACTCCCGCAAGAATACCCAGTACTTC.

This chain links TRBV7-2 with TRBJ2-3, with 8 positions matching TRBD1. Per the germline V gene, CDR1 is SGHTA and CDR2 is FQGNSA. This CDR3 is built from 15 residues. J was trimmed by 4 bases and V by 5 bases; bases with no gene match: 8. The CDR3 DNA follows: TGTGCCAGCAGCCGACGACAGGGGTGGCCAGATACGCAGTATTTT. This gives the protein CASSRRQGWPDTQYF.

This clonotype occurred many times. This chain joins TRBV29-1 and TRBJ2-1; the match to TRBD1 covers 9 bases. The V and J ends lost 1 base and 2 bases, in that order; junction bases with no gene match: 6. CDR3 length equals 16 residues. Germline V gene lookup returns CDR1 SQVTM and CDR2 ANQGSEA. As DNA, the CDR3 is TGCAGCGTTGAAGGTCGACAGGGGGGAGCCTACAATGAGCAGTTCTTC. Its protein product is CSVEGRQGGAYNEQFF.

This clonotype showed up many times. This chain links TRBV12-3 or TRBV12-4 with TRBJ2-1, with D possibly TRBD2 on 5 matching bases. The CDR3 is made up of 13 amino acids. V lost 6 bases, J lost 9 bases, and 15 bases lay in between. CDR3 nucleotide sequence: TGTGCCAGCAGCCCCACTAGGGTCGGTGAGCAGTTCTTC. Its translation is CASSPTRVGEQFF.